The source of this TCR beta chain is a study of monozygotic twins with inflammatory bowel disease. Each UMI harboured a 6-nucleotide sample barcode and was appended via template switching. TCRdb re-called the 5' RACE reads and shows each CDR3 protein once, DNA omitted. The table lists 140,000 to 150,000 distinct CDR3 sequences. Each donor gave 2.5 to 3 ml of peripheral blood. CDR3 length: 13 amino acids. Germline lookup yields CDR1 ENHRY and CDR2 SYGVKD. V and J are TRBV10-3 and TRBJ2-7; TCRdb calls TRBD1, which cannot be checked without DNA. The sample comprised blood. This clonotype was sampled from a human donor with ulcerative colitis or Crohn's disease, or a healthy co-twin of an affected twin (not recorded which). CDR3 sequence reads: CAISERQDYEQYF.